This TCR beta chain is drawn from a study of metastatic and nonmetastatic thyroid tumors. TCRdb used MiXCR to call clones anew from the PCR reads. The data contain tens of thousands of clones, 16% of them seen just once; the ten biggest clones take up roughly 20%. This clone was counted at least ten times. Trimming cost V 6 bases and J 0 bases; bases outside gene matches: 4. The CDR3 contains 13 residues. Germline lookup yields CDR1 SQVTM and CDR2 ANQGSEA. Thyroid surgery took place with no prior treatment in any patient. What was sequenced was blood. V usage is TRBV29-1 and J usage is TRBJ1-2; 7 nucleotides match TRBD1. This sequence originates from a female donor with papillary thyroid cancer or a benign thyroid nodule (not recorded which). Some clones in this sample may be carry-over from other donors' samples. The CDR3 sequence: CSVPGTANYGYTF. Here the CDR3 DNA reads TGCAGCGTCCCCGGGACAGCTAACTATGGCTACACCTTC.